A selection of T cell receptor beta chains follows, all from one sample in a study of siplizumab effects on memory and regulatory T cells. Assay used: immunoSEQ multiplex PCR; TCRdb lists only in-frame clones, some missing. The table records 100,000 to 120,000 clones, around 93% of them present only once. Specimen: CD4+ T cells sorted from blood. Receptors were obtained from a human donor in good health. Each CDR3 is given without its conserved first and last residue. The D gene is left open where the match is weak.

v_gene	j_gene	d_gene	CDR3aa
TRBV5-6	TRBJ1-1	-	ASSLLGGAKGTEAF
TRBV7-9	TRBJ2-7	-	ASSLRGAHEQY
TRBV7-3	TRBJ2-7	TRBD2	ASSSRGGYEQY
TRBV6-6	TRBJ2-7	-	ASVKTLRSYEQY
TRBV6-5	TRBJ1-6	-	AVTSSYNSPLH
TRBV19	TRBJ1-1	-	ASSPRAF
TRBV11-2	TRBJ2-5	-	ASRGSGTASQETQY
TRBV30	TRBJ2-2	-	AWTTAGELF
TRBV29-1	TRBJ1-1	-	SVDIGNTEAF
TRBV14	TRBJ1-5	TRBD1	ASSRGQGEPQH
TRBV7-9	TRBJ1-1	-	ASSPSGAGRSTEAF
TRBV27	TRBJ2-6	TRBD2	ASRTSGGAAGANVLT
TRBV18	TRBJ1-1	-	ASSRTENTEAF
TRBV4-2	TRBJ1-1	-	ASSQDSPAVRTEAF
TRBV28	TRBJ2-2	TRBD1	ASSPRQGGTGELF